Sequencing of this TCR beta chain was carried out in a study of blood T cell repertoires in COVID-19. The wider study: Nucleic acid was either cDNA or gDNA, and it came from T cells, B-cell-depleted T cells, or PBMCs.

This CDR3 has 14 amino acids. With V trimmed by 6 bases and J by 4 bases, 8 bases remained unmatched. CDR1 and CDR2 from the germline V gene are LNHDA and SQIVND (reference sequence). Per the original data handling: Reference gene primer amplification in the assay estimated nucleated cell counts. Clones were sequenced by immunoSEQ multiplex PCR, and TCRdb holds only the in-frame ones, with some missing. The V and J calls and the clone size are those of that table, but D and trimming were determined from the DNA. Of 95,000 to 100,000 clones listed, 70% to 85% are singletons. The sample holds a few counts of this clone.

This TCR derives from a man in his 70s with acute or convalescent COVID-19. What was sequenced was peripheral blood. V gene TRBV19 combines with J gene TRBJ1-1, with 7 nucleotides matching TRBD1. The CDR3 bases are TGTGCCAGTAGAGGGCAGGGGGGAGCCACTGAAGCTTTCTTT. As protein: CASRGQGGATEAFF.